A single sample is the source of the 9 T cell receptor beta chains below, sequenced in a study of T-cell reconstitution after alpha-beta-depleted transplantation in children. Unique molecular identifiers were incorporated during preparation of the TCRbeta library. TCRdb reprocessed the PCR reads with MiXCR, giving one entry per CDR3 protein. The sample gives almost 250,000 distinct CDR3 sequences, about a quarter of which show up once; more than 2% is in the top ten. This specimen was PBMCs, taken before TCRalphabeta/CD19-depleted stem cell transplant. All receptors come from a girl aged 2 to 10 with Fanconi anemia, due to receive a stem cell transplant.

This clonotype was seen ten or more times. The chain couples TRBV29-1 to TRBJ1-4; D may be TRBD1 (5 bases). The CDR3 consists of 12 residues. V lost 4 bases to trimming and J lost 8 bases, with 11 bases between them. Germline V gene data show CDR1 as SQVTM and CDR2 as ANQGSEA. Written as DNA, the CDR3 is TGCAGCGTTGGGCAGGGATCCGAAAAACTGTTTTTT. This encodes CSVGQGSEKLFF. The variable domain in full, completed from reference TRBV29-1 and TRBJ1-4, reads SAVISQKPSRDICQRGTSLTIQCQVDSQVTMMFWYRQQPGQSLTLIATANQGSEATYESGFVIDKFPISRPNLTFSTLTVSNMSPEDSSIYLCSVGQGSEKLFFGSGTQLSVL.

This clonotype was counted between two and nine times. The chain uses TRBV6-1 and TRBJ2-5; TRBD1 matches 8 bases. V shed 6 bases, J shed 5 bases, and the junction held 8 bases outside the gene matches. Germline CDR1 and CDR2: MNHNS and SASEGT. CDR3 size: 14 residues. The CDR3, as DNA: TGTGCCAGCAGGTTCGTGGGACAGGCGGAGACCCAGTACTTC. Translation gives CASRFVGQAETQYF.

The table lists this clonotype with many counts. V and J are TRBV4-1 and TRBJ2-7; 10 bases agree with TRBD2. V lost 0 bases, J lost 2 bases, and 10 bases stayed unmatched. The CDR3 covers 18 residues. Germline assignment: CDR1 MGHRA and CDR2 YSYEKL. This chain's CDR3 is CASSQETGTSAQAYEQYF. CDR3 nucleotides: TGCGCCAGCAGCCAAGAAACCGGGACTAGCGCCCAAGCCTACGAGCAGTACTTC.

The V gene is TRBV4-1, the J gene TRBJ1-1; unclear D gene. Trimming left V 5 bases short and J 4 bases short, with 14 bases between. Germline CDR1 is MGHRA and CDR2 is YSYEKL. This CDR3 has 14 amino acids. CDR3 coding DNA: TGCGCCAGCAGCTTCACGTCCAGGAGCACTGAAGCTTTCTTT. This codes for CASSFTSRSTEAFF.

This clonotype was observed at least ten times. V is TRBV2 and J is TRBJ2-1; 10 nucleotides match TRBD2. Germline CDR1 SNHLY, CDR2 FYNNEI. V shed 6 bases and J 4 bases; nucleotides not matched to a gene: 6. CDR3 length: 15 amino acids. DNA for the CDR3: TGTGCCAGCAGGATAGCGGGAGGAGGGTACAATGAGCAGTTCTTC. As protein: CASRIAGGGYNEQFF.

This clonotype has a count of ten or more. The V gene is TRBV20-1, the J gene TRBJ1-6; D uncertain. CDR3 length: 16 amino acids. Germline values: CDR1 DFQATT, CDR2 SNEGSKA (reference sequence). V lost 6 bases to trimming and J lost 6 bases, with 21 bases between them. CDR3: CSAPLLGQALNSPLHF. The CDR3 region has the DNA TGCAGTGCCCCCCTACTCGGGCAGGCCCTTAATTCACCCCTCCACTTT.

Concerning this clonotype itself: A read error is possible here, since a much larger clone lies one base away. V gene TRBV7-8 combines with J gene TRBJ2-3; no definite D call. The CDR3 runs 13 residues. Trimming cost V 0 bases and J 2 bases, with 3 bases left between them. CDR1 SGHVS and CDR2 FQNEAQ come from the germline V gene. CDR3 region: CASSLANTDTQYF. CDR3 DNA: TGTGCCAGCAGCTTAGCCAACACAGATACGCAGTATTTT.

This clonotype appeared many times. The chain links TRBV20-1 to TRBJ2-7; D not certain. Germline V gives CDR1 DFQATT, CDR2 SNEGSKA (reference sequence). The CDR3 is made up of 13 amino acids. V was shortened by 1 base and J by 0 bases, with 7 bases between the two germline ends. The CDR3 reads CSARVYSSYEQYF. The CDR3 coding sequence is TGCAGTGCTAGAGTTTACAGCTCCTACGAGCAGTACTTC.

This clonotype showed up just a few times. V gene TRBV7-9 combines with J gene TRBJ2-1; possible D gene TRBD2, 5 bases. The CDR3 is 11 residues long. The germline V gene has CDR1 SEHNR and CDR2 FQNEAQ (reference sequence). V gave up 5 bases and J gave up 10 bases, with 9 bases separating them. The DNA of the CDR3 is TGTGCCAGCAGCCCCCGGGGAGAGCAGTTCTTC. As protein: CASSPRGEQFF.